The TCR beta chain under discussion was sequenced for a study of blood T cell repertoires in COVID-19. Study background: Material from acute and convalescent COVID-19 was sourced from the United States, Italy and Spain. PBMCs, B-cell-depleted T cells, or T cells provided the cDNA or gDNA that made up the material.

V was clipped by 6 bases and J by 9 bases; unmatched bases: 7. Germline V CDR1 and CDR2: MDHEN, SYDVKM. The CDR3 has 14 amino acids. Profiling relied on immunoSEQ multiplex PCR, and the TCRdb table lists in-frame clones only, not all of them. Of a few hundred thousand clones in the sample, about 90% were seen once. Participants had their cohort set by participant-reported clinical history. Two consecutive negative NP/OP PCR tests, clearance, or resolved symptoms defined Cohort 3 recovery. The sequencing input was PBMCs or T cells enriched from blood (not recorded which). This receptor was identified in a man between 18 and 29 years old who had recovered from COVID-19. The chain combines TRBV28 with TRBJ2-2; TRBD1 agrees at 10 bases. CDR3 nucleotides: TGTGCCAGCAGGACGACAGGGGGCGCGTGGGAGCTGTTTTTT. Translated: CASRTTGGAWELFF.